Described below is a single T cell receptor beta chain sequence and its context. Antigen unknown. Expressed TCRB transcripts were sequenced because the isolated RNA had all been reverse transcribed beforehand. Here immunoSEQ multiplex PCR was the method, and the copy in TCRdb shows in-frame clones only, minus some. The data hold around 19,000 clones, with around 50% observed a single time. CDR1 and CDR2 from the germline V gene are LNHNV and YYDKDF (reference sequence). Trimming took 0 bases from V and 4 from J; bases not matched to a gene: 12. The CDR3 extends over 18 amino acids. The data were obtained in a study of beta chain features in type 1 diabetes. Background on the study: In age, gender and cell yields, patients were similar to healthy donors.

Whole-study findings and limits: Cells carrying high TCR expression could end up over-represented when cDNA is sequenced.

The receptor was isolated from a man between 18 and 35 years old in good health. Input material: stem cell memory CD4+ T cells from blood. This chain connects TRBV15 to TRBJ2-5, with TRBD1 matching over 9 bases. CDR3 residues: CATSRDPSGQGNVETQYF. Written as DNA, the CDR3 is TGTGCCACCAGCAGAGATCCATCCGGACAGGGGAACGTAGAGACCCAGTACTTC.